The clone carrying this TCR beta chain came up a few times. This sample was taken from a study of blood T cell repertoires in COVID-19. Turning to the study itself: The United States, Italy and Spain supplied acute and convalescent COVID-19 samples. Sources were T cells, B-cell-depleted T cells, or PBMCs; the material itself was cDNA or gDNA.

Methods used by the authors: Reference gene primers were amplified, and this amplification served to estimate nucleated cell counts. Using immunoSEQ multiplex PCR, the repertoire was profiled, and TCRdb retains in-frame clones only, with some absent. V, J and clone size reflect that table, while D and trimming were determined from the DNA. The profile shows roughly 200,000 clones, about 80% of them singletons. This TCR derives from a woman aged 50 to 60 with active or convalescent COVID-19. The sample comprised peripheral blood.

CDR3 nucleotides: TGTGCCAGCAGCGGCCGCAGGGGAATAGCCACCCAGTACTTC. It encodes CASSGRRGIATQYF. The gene calls are TRBV11-2 and TRBJ2-5; maybe TRBD1 (6 bases). Per the germline V gene, CDR1 is SGHAT and CDR2 is FQNNGV. V lost 5 bases and J 8 bases, leaving 18 bases between the germline ends. This CDR3 has 14 amino acids. Filled out from reference TRBV11-2 and TRBJ2-5, the complete variable domain reads EAGVAQSPRYKIIEKRQSVAFWCNPISGHATLYWYQQILGQGPKLLIQFQNNGVVDDSQLPKDRFSAERLKGVDSTLKIQPAKLEDSAVYLCASSGRRGIATQYFGPGTRLLVL.